A single sample gave rise to the 16 T cell receptor beta chains below, sequenced in a study of TIL therapy for anti-PD-1-resistant metastatic lung cancer. The time point is: pre-treatment sample, taken before nivolumab and TIL therapy. This was the immunoSEQ v3 assay. Sequencing was performed with immunoSEQ multiplex PCR; in TCRdb, only in-frame clones are kept and a portion is missing. This sample has more than 15,000 clones; 80% to 90% occur once, and the top ten carry 2.2%. Sequencing used blood, obtained at baseline. These receptors originate from a person aged 25 to 85 with non-small cell lung cancer.

The chain carries TRBV7-2 and TRBJ2-7; D gene ambiguous. This CDR3 has 13 residues. Germline V CDR1 and CDR2: SGHTA, FQGNSA. Between the trimmed V and J ends, which lost 3 bases and 0 bases, there was a span of 6 bases. For the CDR3, the DNA is TGTGCCAGCAGCTTCGACCCCTCCTACGAGCAGTACTTC. Protein sequence: CASSFDPSYEQYF.

This clone was recorded a few times. The rearrangement links TRBV2 to TRBJ1-2; TRBD1 matches 7 bases. Germline V lookup: CDR1 SNHLY, CDR2 FYNNEI. The CDR3 is 14 residues long. V was pared by 6 bases and J by 2 bases, with 6 bases of the junction left unmatched. The CDR3 nucleotides read TGTGCCAGCAGACAGGGGCTTCTCAACTATGGCTACACCTTC. Translating gives CASRQGLLNYGYTF. Together with reference TRBV2 and TRBJ1-2, the CDR3 gives the full variable domain: EPEVTQTPSHQVTQMGQEVILRCVPISNHLYFYWYRQILGQKVEFLVSFYNNEISEKSEIFDDQFSVERPDGSNFTLKIRSTKLEDSAMYFCASRQGLLNYGYTFGSGTRLTVV.

V is TRBV5-5 and J is TRBJ2-5; a weak D match, TRBD1 (5 bases). V was pared by 0 bases and J by 4 bases, with 7 bases between. CDR1 and CDR2 from the germline V gene are SGHKS and YYEKEE (reference sequence). The CDR3 extends over 13 amino acids. CDR3 in amino acids: CASSLVTVETQYF. The DNA for the CDR3 is TGTGCCAGCAGCTTGGTGACAGTAGAGACCCAGTACTTC.

This sequence joins TRBV9 and TRBJ2-5, with TRBD2 identical over 8 bases. The CDR3 sequence is 14 residues long. Germline V gene data show CDR1 as SGDLS and CDR2 as YYNGEE. Trimming cost V 3 bases and J 2 bases; bases outside gene matches: 3. The CDR3 DNA sequence: TGTGCCAGCAGCGGCGGGGGGTGGCAAGAGACCCAGTACTTC. It encodes CASSGGGWQETQYF. Using reference TRBV9 and TRBJ2-5 for the parts outside the CDR3, the full variable domain is DSGVTQTPKHLITATGQRVTLRCSPRSGDLSVYWYQQSLDQGLQFLIQYYNGEERAKGNILERFSAQQFPDLHSELNLSSLELGDSALYFCASSGGGWQETQYFGPGTRLLVL.

The V and J genes are TRBV6-6 and TRBJ2-5; TRBD2 matches at 8 bases. With V trimmed by 6 bases and J by 5 bases, 8 bases remained unmatched. This CDR3 is 14 amino acids long. Per the germline V gene, CDR1 is MNHNY and CDR2 is SVGAGI (reference sequence). The CDR3 sequence is CASRKGLAGETQYF. The CDR3 DNA reads TGTGCCAGCAGAAAAGGACTAGCAGGCGAGACCCAGTACTTC.

This clone was recorded once. The chain combines TRBV10-2 with TRBJ1-6; D unclear. Trimming stripped 3 bases from V and 10 bases from J, with 7 bases between. This CDR3 comprises 12 residues. Germline CDR1 reads WSHSY; CDR2 reads SAAADI. In DNA, the CDR3 is TGCGCCAGCAGTGACCTAGGGTCACCCCTCCACTTT. Translation gives CASSDLGSPLHF.

The V gene is TRBV7-2, the J gene TRBJ2-5, with 8 bases identical to TRBD2. CDR3 length: 15 residues. The V gene's germline CDR1 is SGHTA and CDR2 FQGNSA. Trimming removed 1 base from V and 2 bases from J; junction bases left unmatched: 3. This CDR3 reads CASSLGLAGQETQYF. The CDR3 coding sequence is TGTGCCAGCAGCTTAGGGCTAGCGGGTCAAGAGACCCAGTACTTC. Using reference TRBV7-2 and TRBJ2-5 for the parts outside the CDR3, the full variable domain is GAGVSQSPSNKVTEKGKDVELRCDPISGHTALYWYRQSLGQGLEFLIYFQGNSAPDKSGLPSDRFSAERTGGSVSTLTIQRTQQEDSAVYLCASSLGLAGQETQYFGPGTRLLVL.

This chain joins TRBV7-9 and TRBJ1-2, with D unresolved. The CDR3 consists of 11 residues. The V gene's germline CDR1 is SEHNR and CDR2 FQNEAQ (reference sequence). Trimming took 2 bases from V and 6 from J, leaving 4 bases between them. CDR3 residues: CASSLTNGYTF. Written as DNA, the CDR3 is TGTGCCAGCAGCTTAACCAATGGCTACACCTTC. Filled out from reference TRBV7-9 and TRBJ1-2, the complete variable domain reads DTGVSQNPRHKITKRGQNVTFRCDPISEHNRLYWYRQTLGQGPEFLTYFQNEAQLEKSRLLSDRFSAERPKGSFSTLEIQRTEQGDSAMYLCASSLTNGYTFGSGTRLTVV.

This sequence joins TRBV28 and TRBJ1-2; a possible D gene is TRBD1 (5 bases). Germline-derived CDR1 and CDR2 are MDHEN and SYDVKM. Between the trimmed V and J ends, which lost 4 bases and 4 bases, there was a span of 7 bases. The CDR3 consists of 12 residues. Here the CDR3 DNA reads TGTGCCAGCAGTTCAGGGCCCTATGGCTACACCTTC. It encodes CASSSGPYGYTF.

The chain is built from TRBV6-1 and TRBJ2-1, with D possibly being TRBD2 (5 bases). V lost 5 bases and J 10 bases, leaving 15 bases between the germline ends. The CDR3 sequence is 13 residues long. The germline V gene encodes CDR1 MNHNS and CDR2 SASEGT. CDR3 residues: CASSPRRRTEQFF. The CDR3 DNA follows: TGTGCCAGCAGTCCCCGGAGGAGAACAGAGCAGTTCTTC.

The chain employs TRBV29-1 and TRBJ2-7; 8 positions agree with TRBD1. CDR3 length: 13 amino acids. The V gene's germline CDR1 is SQVTM and CDR2 ANQGSEA. V lost 6 bases, J lost 6 bases, and 10 bases stayed unmatched. The DNA for the CDR3 is TGCAGCGTGATCCGGGACAGGCTTCGCGAGCAGTACTTC. It is translated as CSVIRDRLREQYF.

This CDR3 is CASSIETGPGTEAFF. The CDR3 nucleotides read TGTGCCAGCAGCATAGAGACAGGGCCGGGCACTGAAGCTTTCTTT. The chain combines TRBV9 with TRBJ1-1, with 7 nucleotides matching TRBD1. The V and J ends lost 4 bases and 4 bases, in that order; junction bases with no gene match: 10. The length of the CDR3 is 15 residues. Germline-derived CDR1 and CDR2 are SGDLS and YYNGEE.

V gene TRBV7-9 combines with J gene TRBJ1-2; 9 bases agree with TRBD1. The length of the CDR3 is 14 residues. The germline CDR1 and CDR2 sequences are SEHNR and FQNEAQ (reference sequence). The junction had 0 bases not matched to a gene; V was cut back by 1 base and J by 3 bases. CDR3 sequence reads: CASSLGTGDYGYTF. The CDR3 DNA reads TGTGCCAGCAGCTTAGGGACAGGGGACTATGGCTACACCTTC.

The chain joins TRBV19 to TRBJ2-5; 8 bases line up with TRBD2. This CDR3 is built from 13 residues. Germline lookup yields CDR1 LNHDA and CDR2 SQIVND (reference sequence). V trimming: 7 bases; J trimming: 5 bases; junction bases outside the gene matches: 6. This CDR3 reads CASKRAGVETQYF. CDR3 DNA sequence: TGTGCCAGTAAACGAGCGGGAGTGGAGACCCAGTACTTC.

In its sample, this clone was seen once. The V and J genes are TRBV9 and TRBJ1-2; 7 positions match TRBD1. The germline gives CDR1 SGDLS, CDR2 YYNGEE. The V and J ends lost 4 bases and 6 bases, in that order; junction bases with no gene match: 6. The CDR3 is 13 residues long. The CDR3: CASSSTGSNGYTF. The CDR3 region has the DNA TGTGCCAGCAGCTCGACAGGGTCCAATGGCTACACCTTC.

This clone was seen only once. The chain couples TRBV7-6 to TRBJ2-5; the D is unclear. The DNA end is a closer match to TRBJ2-7, so the J assignment may be wrong. The germline V gene has CDR1 SGHVS and CDR2 FNYEAQ. The CDR3 contains 15 residues. The CDR3 DNA is TGTGCCAGCAGCTTAGGCAGGTCGCCATACTACGAGCAGTACTTC. Translating it yields CASSLGRSPYYEQYF.